Sequencing of this T cell receptor beta chain was carried out in a study of blood T cells in healthy people across ages. Per-sample yields of isolated PBMCs were at least 6.5 million. This clonotype was seen at least ten times. Its antigen is still unknown. CDR3 length: 15 residues. With V trimmed by 4 bases and J by 5 bases, 6 bases remained unmatched. CDR1 SQVTM and CDR2 ANQGSEA come from the germline V gene. The use of a sample-barcoded 5' primer and a J-beta primer mix characterized a second PCR of about 6 to 12 cycles. Each cDNA molecule was tagged by a template-switch adaptor that had 12 random nucleotides. Via MiXCR, TCRdb re-called the 5' RACE reads, giving one row per CDR3 protein. Of approximately 670,000 distinct CDR3 sequences in the sample, 40% to 45% are singletons; the top ten hold approximately 29%. The study, taken as a whole, reports: Changes in expanded clonotypes were possibly confounded, as the CMV status of donors was unknown. Donors of long life had a larger count of naive CD4+ cells and greater diversity than aged donors.

This receptor was obtained from a man older than 75 in good health. Sequencing was done on a sample of blood. The J gene is TRBJ2-3, the V gene TRBV29-1; 13 nucleotides agree with TRBD2. The CDR3 nucleotides are TGCAGCGTTGTGGGACTAGCGGGGTCTAGAGATACGCAGTATTTT. This translates into CSVVGLAGSRDTQYF.